The source of this TCR beta chain is a study of T cells in Graves' hyperthyroidism and ophthalmopathy. Points from the study as a whole: Using 13 V-J features, a model discriminated ophthalmopathy from stable hyperthyroidism.

PBMCs came from roughly 10 ml fresh peripheral blood. In germline, CDR1 is SGHRS, CDR2 YFSETQ. The CDR3 loop spans 16 amino acids. The J segment lost 1 base and the V segment lost 1 base, leaving 5 bases of the junction unmatched. RNA transcripts yielded amplified TCR beta CDR3 regions. The study used the HTBI primer set for a first-round RT-PCR of the TCR CDR3. TCRdb ran MiXCR on the multiplex PCR reads and lists one entry per CDR3 protein. Among around 690,000 distinct CDR3 sequences listed, 20% were seen once. This clonotype was picked up many times. Its antigen is unknown. The TCR comes from a man aged 30-40 years with Graves' ophthalmopathy. This chain connects TRBV5-1 to TRBJ2-3; TRBD1 matches at 8 bases. Source material: blood. CDR3 nucleotide sequence: TGCGCCAGCAGCTTGCGGCAGGGGGCTCGCACAGATACGCAGTATTTT. Its translation is CASSLRQGARTDTQYF.